Here is one TCR beta chain with its context. Its antigen is undetermined. The authors sorted CD4+ naive, central memory, regulatory and stem cell-like memory cells via CD45RO/CCR7/CD25/CD127/CD95/CD27. The sample is drawn from a study of beta chain features in type 1 diabetes. CDR1 is MDHEN, CDR2 SYDVKM, per germline. Deletions cut 5 bases from V and 8 bases from J, with 9 bases between. The CDR3 has 11 residues. The investigators reverse transcribed all of the isolated RNA, so they sequenced expressed TCRB transcripts. Repertoires were generated with immunoSEQ multiplex PCR, while TCRdb's copy carries only in-frame clones and drops some. The sample contains approximately 730,000 clones, around 15% of which appear only once. Points from the study as a whole: Type 1 diabetes patients had VDJ junctions that carried fewer insertions and more deletions. A greater similarity of naive, central memory and Treg TCRB repertoires was seen among patients than among healthy donors. Resolution of whether HLA type affects TCRB rearrangement was not achieved here. Across all four CD4+ subsets, people with type 1 diabetes showed modestly shorter TCRB CDR3s.

The specimen was naive CD4+ T cells from blood. The chain has TRBV28 and TRBJ1-2; no firm D call. The receptor comes from a man between 18 and 29 years old with type 1 diabetes. In DNA form, the CDR3 reads TGTGCCAGCAGTCCACTAGTGGGCTACACCTTC. It yields the protein CASSPLVGYTF.